These 22 T cell receptor beta chains were sequenced from one sample in a study of OX40 agonist ivuxolimab in advanced cancers. The method was immunoSEQ multiplex PCR; TCRdb's version includes in-frame clones alone and lacks a portion of them. The profile covers some 82,000 clones, with approximately 93% appearing a single time and about 11% taken by the ten largest. Sequences were derived from CD4+ or CD8+ T cells sorted from blood, sampled in a trial of the OX40 agonist ivuxolimab. The receptors stem from an adult with an advanced solid tumor such as melanoma, head and neck, liver or kidney cancer.

V is TRBV30 and J is TRBJ2-7, with TRBD2 matching over 9 bases. J lost 3 bases, V lost 1 base, and 4 bases had no gene match. Germline CDR1 GTSNPN, CDR2 SVGIG (reference sequence). CDR3 length: 14 amino acids. The CDR3 DNA sequence: TGTGCCTGGAGTGAGGGTAGCGGGAGCTACGAGCAGTACTTC. It translates to CAWSEGSGSYEQYF.

The chain recombines TRBV29-1 with TRBJ1-2, with 8 bases matching TRBD1. The J segment lost 4 bases and the V segment lost 6 bases, leaving 4 bases of the junction unmatched. CDR3 size: 12 residues. The germline CDR1 and CDR2 sequences are SQVTM and ANQGSEA. The CDR3 sequence is CSVGQDSYGYTF. The CDR3 nucleotides read TGCAGCGTGGGACAGGACTCCTATGGCTACACCTTC.

In this sample, this clone turned up once. V and J are TRBV4-3 and TRBJ2-7; D unresolved. V dropped 1 base and J dropped 2 bases, with 9 bases sitting between them. This CDR3 has 14 amino acids. In germline, CDR1 is LGHNA, CDR2 YSLEER. The CDR3: CASSQGFPAYEQYF. The CDR3 coding sequence is TGCGCCAGCAGCCAAGGGTTCCCGGCCTACGAGCAGTACTTC.

The chain is built from TRBV6-5 and TRBJ1-2, with 11 bases aligning to TRBD1. The CDR3 is made up of 15 amino acids. J was trimmed by 1 base and V by 6 bases; bases with no gene match: 4. Germline V CDR1 and CDR2: MNHEY, SVGAGI. The CDR3 loop is CASSLGTGGNYGYTF. The CDR3 nucleotides are TGTGCCAGCAGCCTTGGGACAGGGGGTAACTATGGCTACACCTTC.

V usage is TRBV15 and J usage is TRBJ2-7; D is unclear. V lost 6 bases, J lost 1 base, and 13 bases lay in between. Looked up from germline, CDR1 is LNHNV and CDR2 is YYDKDF (reference sequence). The CDR3 sequence is 14 residues long. The CDR3 region has the DNA TGTGCCACCAGACCGGGCCCTTCTTCCTACGAGCAGTACTTC. This codes for CATRPGPSSYEQYF. The whole variable domain, filled in from reference TRBV15 and TRBJ2-7, reads DAMVIQNPRYQVTQFGKPVTLSCSQTLNHNVMYWYQQKSSQAPKLLFHYYDKDFNNEADTPDNFQSRRPNTSFCFLDIRSPGLGDTAMYLCATRPGPSSYEQYFGPGTRLTVT.

The CDR3 DNA follows: TGCGCCAGCAGCCTCCACGGACTAGCGGGAGTGGGAGATACGCAGTATTTT. Amino acids: CASSLHGLAGVGDTQYF. The genes are TRBV5-1 and TRBJ2-3; 13 bases fit TRBD2. Trimming cost V 4 bases and J 5 bases; bases outside gene matches: 10. This CDR3 comprises 17 residues. Per germline, CDR1 SGHRS and CDR2 YFSETQ.

The rearrangement links TRBV4-3 to TRBJ1-5; D uncertain. V lost 1 base, J lost 8 bases, and 9 bases lay in between. There are 13 residues in the CDR3. CDR1 is LGHNA, CDR2 YSLEER, per germline. Here the CDR3 DNA reads TGCGCCAGCAGCCAAGTCGAGGGAGAGCCCCAGCATTTT. Its protein is CASSQVEGEPQHF.

The rearrangement uses TRBV11-3 and TRBJ2-7, with no clear D. The V end lost 2 bases, the J end lost 2 bases, and 16 bases lay between the germline ends. The CDR3 runs 16 residues. Per germline, CDR1 SGHNT and CDR2 YENEEA. The CDR3 nucleotides read TGTGCCAGCAGCTTATATCTTACAGACTTGACCTACGAGCAGTACTTC. Translated, it gives CASSLYLTDLTYEQYF.

The V call is TRBV12-1, the J call TRBJ2-7. TRBV12-1 is a documented pseudogene. The CDR3 is 19 residues long. In DNA, the CDR3 is TGTGCCAGCAGCCCTCCGTTGTGGGTACGGGACGCCCCCTCCTACGAGCAGTACTTC. Translation gives CASSPPLWVRDAPSYEQYF.

The chain combines TRBV19 with TRBJ1-2, with 8 bases lining up with TRBD1. From germline, CDR1 is LNHDA and CDR2 SQIVND (reference sequence). After removal of 3 bases from V and 4 bases from J, the junction contained 4 bases not matched to a gene. CDR3 size: 14 residues. The CDR3 sequence is CASSIGGQGYGYTF. The CDR3 DNA sequence: TGTGCCAGTAGTATCGGAGGACAGGGCTATGGCTACACCTTC.

CDR3 sequence: CASSWNERTEAFF. CDR3 in DNA: TGTGCCAGCAGCTGGAACGAAAGGACTGAAGCTTTCTTT. This chain joins TRBV5-4 and TRBJ1-1; D unresolved. Between the trimmed V and J ends, which lost 3 bases and 5 bases, there was a span of 11 bases. From germline, CDR1 is SGHNT and CDR2 YYREEE (reference sequence). CDR3 length: 13 amino acids.

The chain links TRBV9 to TRBJ2-7; D is undetermined. Germline lookup yields CDR1 SGDLS and CDR2 YYNGEE. The length of the CDR3 is 13 residues. Between the trimmed V and J ends, which lost 9 bases and 6 bases, there was a span of 19 bases. CDR3 residues: CAKLTDPEPEQYF. The CDR3 DNA sequence: TGTGCCAAGTTGACGGACCCCGAACCCGAGCAGTACTTC.

This rearrangement joins TRBV6-4 to TRBJ2-1; TRBD2 agrees at 10 bases. The CDR3 loop spans 18 amino acids. Per germline, CDR1 MRHNA and CDR2 SNTAGT. The J segment lost 6 bases and the V segment lost 4 bases, leaving 15 bases of the junction unmatched. DNA for the CDR3: TGTGCCAGCAGTGCTCAACCCATACGACTAGCGGGTTTCAATGAGCAGTTCTTC. It encodes CASSAQPIRLAGFNEQFF.

CDR3 sequence: CASSTSQIPSGNEKLFF. CDR3 DNA: TGTGCCAGCAGCACGTCACAAATTCCGTCGGGTAATGAAAAACTGTTTTTT. This chain joins TRBV9 and TRBJ1-4; D remains unclear. The CDR3 loop spans 17 amino acids. Germline CDR1 SGDLS, CDR2 YYNGEE. V lost 4 bases to trimming and J lost 4 bases, with 20 bases between them.

The rearrangement uses TRBV18 and TRBJ1-1; TRBD1 aligns across 8 bases. Germline lookup yields CDR1 KGHSH and CDR2 LQKENI. V gave up 3 bases and J gave up 5 bases; unmatched junction bases: 8. This CDR3 is built from 15 residues. CDR3 residues: CASSPPGQGDTEAFF. CDR3 sequence (DNA): TGTGCCAGCTCACCCCCCGGACAGGGTGATACTGAAGCTTTCTTT.

The CDR3 DNA reads TGTGCCATCAGCCCCTCCGGGACAGGGAACACCGGGGAGCTGTTTTTT. Translated: CAISPSGTGNTGELFF. The gene calls are TRBV10-3 and TRBJ2-2; 8 positions match TRBD1. The CDR3 sequence is 16 residues long. Per the germline V gene, CDR1 is ENHRY and CDR2 is SYGVKD. Trimming cost V 6 bases and J 1 base; bases outside gene matches: 7.

This chain joins TRBV5-1 and TRBJ1-1, with 7 bases matching TRBD1. The CDR3 extends over 16 amino acids. V shed 4 bases, J shed 4 bases, and the junction held 13 bases outside the gene matches. Germline CDR1 and CDR2: SGHRS and YFSETQ. The CDR3 DNA follows: TGCGCCAGCAGCGTCCGAGCAGGGGGGGAGGCCACTGAAGCTTTCTTT. It yields the protein CASSVRAGGEATEAFF.

The V and J genes are TRBV9 and TRBJ2-2, with 8 bases lining up with TRBD2. V dropped 0 bases and J dropped 4; count of bases not matched to a gene: 2. This CDR3 contains 15 residues. Per germline, CDR1 SGDLS and CDR2 YYNGEE. The CDR3 DNA sequence: TGTGCCAGCAGCGTAGACGGGGGGGGCACCGGGGAGCTGTTTTTT. Its translation: CASSVDGGGTGELFF.

The rearrangement links TRBV19 to TRBJ2-7; no clear D gene. Trimming shortened V by 5 bases and J by 2 bases, and 10 bases separated the two germline ends. The CDR3 is 13 residues long. Looked up from germline, CDR1 is LNHDA and CDR2 is SQIVND (reference sequence). CDR3 in DNA: TGTGCCAGTAGTTTTGGGGTTACCTACGAGCAGTACTTC. Its protein is CASSFGVTYEQYF.

The chain joins TRBV9 to TRBJ2-7; D unresolved. CDR3 size: 15 residues. Germline V gene data show CDR1 as SGDLS and CDR2 as YYNGEE. V lost 0 bases to trimming and J lost 2 bases, with 12 bases between them. The chain's CDR3 is CASSVGATKAYEQYF. As DNA, the CDR3 is TGTGCCAGCAGCGTAGGGGCTACCAAAGCCTACGAGCAGTACTTC.

CDR3: CSAVTLNTEAFF. Written as DNA, the CDR3 is TGCAGCGCTGTGACGTTGAACACTGAAGCTTTCTTT. V usage is TRBV29-1 and J usage is TRBJ1-1; unclear D gene. Germline assignment: CDR1 SQVTM and CDR2 ANQGSEA. The CDR3 covers 12 residues. V gave up 7 bases and J gave up 0 bases, with 9 bases separating them. Full variable domain (remainder filled in from reference TRBV29-1 and TRBJ1-1): SAVISQKPSRDICQRGTSLTIQCQVDSQVTMMFWYRQQPGQSLTLIATANQGSEATYESGFVIDKFPISRPNLTFSTLTVSNMSPEDSSIYLCSAVTLNTEAFFGQGTRLTVV.

The sample holds one count of this clone. The chain has TRBV2 and TRBJ2-2, with D unresolved. The CDR3 runs to 17 residues. The V and J ends lost 4 bases and 1 base respectively, with 16 bases between them. Germline CDR1 is SNHLY and CDR2 is FYNNEI. CDR3 residues: CASSGGMNQRNTGELFF. CDR3 DNA: TGTGCCAGCAGTGGGGGTATGAACCAAAGGAACACCGGGGAGCTGTTTTTT.